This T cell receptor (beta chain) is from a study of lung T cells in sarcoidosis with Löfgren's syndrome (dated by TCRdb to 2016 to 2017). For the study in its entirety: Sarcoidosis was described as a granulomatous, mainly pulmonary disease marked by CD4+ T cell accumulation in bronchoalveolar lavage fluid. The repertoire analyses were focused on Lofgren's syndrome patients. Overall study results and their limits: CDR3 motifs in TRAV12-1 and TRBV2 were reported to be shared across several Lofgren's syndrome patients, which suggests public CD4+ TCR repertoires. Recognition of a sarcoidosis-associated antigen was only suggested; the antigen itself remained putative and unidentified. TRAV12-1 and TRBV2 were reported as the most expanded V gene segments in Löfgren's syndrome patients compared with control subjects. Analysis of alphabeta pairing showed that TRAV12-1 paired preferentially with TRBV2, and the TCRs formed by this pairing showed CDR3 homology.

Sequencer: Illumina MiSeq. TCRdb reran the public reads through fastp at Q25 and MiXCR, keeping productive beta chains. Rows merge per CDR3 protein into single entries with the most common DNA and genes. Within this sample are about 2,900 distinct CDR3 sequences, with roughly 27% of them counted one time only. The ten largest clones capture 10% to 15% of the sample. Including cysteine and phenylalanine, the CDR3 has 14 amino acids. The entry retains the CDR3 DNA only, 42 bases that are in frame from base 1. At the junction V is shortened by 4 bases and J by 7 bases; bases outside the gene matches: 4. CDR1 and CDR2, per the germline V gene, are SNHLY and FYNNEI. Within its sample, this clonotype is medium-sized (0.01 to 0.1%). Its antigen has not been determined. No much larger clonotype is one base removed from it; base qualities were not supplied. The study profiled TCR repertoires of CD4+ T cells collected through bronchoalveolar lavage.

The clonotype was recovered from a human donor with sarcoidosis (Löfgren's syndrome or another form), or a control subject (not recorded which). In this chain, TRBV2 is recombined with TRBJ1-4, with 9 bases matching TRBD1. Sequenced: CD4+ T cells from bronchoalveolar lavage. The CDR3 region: CASSVGTGREKLFF. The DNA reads TGTGCCAGCAGTGTCGGGACAGGGCGTGAAAAACTGTTTTTT.